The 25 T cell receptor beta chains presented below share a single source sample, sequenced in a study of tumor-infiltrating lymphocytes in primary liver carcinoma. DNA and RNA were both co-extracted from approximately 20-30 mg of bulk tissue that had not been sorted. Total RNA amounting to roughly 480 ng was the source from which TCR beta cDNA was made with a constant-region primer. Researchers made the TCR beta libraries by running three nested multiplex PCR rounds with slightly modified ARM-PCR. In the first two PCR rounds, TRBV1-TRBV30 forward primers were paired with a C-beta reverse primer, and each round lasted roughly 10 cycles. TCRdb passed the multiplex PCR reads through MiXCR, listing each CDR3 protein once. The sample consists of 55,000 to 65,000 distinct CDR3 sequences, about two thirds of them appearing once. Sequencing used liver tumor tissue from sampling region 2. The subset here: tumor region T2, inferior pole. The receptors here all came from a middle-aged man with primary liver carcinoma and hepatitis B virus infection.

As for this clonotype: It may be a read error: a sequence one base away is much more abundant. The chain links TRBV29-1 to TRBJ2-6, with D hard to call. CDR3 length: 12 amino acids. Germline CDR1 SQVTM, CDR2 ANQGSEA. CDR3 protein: CGVVFGANVLTF. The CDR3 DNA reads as TGCGGCGTTGTTTTTGGGGCCAACGTCCTGACTTTC.

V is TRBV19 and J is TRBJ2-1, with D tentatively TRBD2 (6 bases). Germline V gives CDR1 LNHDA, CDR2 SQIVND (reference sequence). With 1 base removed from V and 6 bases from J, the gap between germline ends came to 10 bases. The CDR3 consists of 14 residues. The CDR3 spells CASSIGGSGNEQFF. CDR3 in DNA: TGTGCCAGTAGTATAGGCGGTAGCGGCAATGAGCAGTTCTTC.

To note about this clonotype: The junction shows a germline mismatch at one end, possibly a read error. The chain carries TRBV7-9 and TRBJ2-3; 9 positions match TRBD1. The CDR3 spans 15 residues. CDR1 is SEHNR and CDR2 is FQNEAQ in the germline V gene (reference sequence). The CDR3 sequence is CAISLIQGATDTQYF. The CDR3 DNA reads TGTGCCATCAGCCTAATACAGGGGGCCACAGATACGCAGTATTTT.

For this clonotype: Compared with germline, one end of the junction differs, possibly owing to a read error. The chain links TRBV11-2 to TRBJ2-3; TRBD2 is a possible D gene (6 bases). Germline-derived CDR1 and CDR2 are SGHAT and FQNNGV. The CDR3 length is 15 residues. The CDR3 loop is CVSSPGYRSGDAQYF. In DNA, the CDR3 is TGTGTGAGCAGCCCAGGGTATAGATCGGGAGATGCGCAGTATTTT.

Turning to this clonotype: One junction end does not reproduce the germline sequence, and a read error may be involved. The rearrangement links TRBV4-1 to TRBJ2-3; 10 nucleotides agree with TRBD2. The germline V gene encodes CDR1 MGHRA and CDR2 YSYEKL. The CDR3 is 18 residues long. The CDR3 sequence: CVSSQTIALAGVTDTPYF. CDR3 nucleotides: TGCGTCAGCAGCCAGACCATTGCCCTAGCGGGAGTCACTGATACGCCGTATTTT.

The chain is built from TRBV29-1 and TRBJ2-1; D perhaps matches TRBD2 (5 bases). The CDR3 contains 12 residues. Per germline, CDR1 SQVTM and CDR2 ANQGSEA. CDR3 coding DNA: TGCAGTGCCCGCCCAGTGGGGAGTGAGCAGTTCTTC. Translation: CSARPVGSEQFF.

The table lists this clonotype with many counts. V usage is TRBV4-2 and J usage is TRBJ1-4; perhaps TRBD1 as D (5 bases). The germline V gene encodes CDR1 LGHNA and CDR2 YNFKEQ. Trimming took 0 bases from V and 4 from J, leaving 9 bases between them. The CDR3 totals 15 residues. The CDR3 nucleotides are TGTGCCAGCAGCCAAGACCAGGGAGATAATGAAAAACTGTTTTTT. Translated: CASSQDQGDNEKLFF.

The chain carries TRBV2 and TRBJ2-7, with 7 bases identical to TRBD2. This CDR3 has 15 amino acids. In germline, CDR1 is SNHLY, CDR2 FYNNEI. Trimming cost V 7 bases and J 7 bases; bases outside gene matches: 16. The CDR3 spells CASTERLSGGREQYF. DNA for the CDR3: TGTGCCAGCACCGAAAGACTATCGGGGGGTAGGGAGCAGTACTTC.

CDR3 bases: TGTGCCAGCAGGCACACAGGGGGCACTGAAGCTTTCTTT. Protein: CASRHTGGTEAFF. The gene calls are TRBV11-1 and TRBJ1-1, with TRBD1 matching over 8 bases. V was pared by 6 bases and J by 4 bases, with 4 bases of the junction left unmatched. In germline, CDR1 is SGHAT, CDR2 FQDESV (reference sequence). The CDR3 is made up of 13 amino acids.

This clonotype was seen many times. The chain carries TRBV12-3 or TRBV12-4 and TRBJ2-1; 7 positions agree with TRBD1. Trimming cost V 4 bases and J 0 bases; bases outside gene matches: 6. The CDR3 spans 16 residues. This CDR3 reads CASSSRTGVSYNEQFF. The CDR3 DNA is TGTGCCAGCAGTTCTCGGACAGGAGTCTCCTACAATGAGCAGTTCTTC.

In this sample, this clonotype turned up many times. The DNA for the CDR3 is TGTGCCAGCAGTTACGTCGCAGGGAGGTGGAATGAGCAGTTCTTC. Its translation is CASSYVAGRWNEQFF. This chain joins TRBV6-5 and TRBJ2-1; D perhaps matches TRBD2 (6 bases). The germline V gene encodes CDR1 MNHEY and CDR2 SVGAGI. This CDR3 has 15 amino acids. Trimming pared 2 bases from V and 7 bases from J, leaving 15 bases between.

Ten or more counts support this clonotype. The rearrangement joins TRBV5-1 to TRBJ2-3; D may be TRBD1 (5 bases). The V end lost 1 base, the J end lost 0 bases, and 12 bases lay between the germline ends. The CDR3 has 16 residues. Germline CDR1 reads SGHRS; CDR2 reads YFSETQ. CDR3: CASSLNGRESTDTQYF. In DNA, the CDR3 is TGCGCCAGCAGCTTGAACGGCAGGGAAAGCACAGATACGCAGTATTTT. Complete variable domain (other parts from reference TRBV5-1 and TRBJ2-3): KAGVTQTPRYLIKTRGQQVTLSCSPISGHRSVSWYQQTPGQGLQFLFEYFSETQRNKGNFPGRFSGRQFSNSRSEMNVSTLELGDSALYLCASSLNGRESTDTQYFGPGTRLTVL.

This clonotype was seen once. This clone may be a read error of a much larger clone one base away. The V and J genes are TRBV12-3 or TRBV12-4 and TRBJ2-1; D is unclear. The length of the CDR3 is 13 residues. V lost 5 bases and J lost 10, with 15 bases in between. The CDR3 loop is CASSAFPRPEQFF. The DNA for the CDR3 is TGTGCCAGCAGTGCTTTCCCGCGCCCCGAGCAGTTCTTC.

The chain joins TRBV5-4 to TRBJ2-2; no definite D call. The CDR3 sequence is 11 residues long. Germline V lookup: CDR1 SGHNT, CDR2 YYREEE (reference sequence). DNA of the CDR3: TGTCTCAGCAGTTCCACCGGGGAGCTGTTTTTT. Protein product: CLSSSTGELFF.

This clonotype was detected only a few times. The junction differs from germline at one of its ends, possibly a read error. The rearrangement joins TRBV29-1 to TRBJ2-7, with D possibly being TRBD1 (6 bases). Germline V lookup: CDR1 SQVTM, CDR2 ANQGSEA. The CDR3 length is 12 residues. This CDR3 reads CSVQTGTYERYF. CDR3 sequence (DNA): TGCAGCGTTCAGACAGGTACCTACGAGCGGTACTTC.

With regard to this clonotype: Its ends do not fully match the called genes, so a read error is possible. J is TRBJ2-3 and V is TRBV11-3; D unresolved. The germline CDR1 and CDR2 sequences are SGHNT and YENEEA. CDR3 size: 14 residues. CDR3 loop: CASSLRRNTDAQYF. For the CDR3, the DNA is TGTGCCAGCAGCTTACGGAGAAACACAGATGCGCAGTATTTT.

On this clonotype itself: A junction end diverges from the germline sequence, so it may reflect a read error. The CDR3 region is CVSSSRAPVGYNEQFF. The CDR3 nucleotides read TGTGTCAGCAGCTCACGGGCCCCCGTGGGGTACAATGAGCAGTTCTTC. The V and J genes are TRBV6-5 and TRBJ2-1; D is unresolved. Germline V gene lookup returns CDR1 MNHEY and CDR2 SVGAGI. This CDR3 has 16 amino acids.

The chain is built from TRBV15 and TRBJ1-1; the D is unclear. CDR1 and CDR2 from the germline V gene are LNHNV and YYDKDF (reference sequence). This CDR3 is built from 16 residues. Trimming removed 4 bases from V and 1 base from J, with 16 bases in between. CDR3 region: CATSTYAAVKNTEAFF. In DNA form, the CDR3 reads TGTGCCACCAGCACATACGCGGCAGTAAAGAACACTGAAGCTTTCTTT.

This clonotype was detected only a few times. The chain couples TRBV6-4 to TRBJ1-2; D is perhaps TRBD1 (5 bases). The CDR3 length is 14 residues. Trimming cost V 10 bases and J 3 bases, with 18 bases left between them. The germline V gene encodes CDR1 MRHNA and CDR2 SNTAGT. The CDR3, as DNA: TGTGCCAACACCGAAGGCAGGGATGACTATGGCTACACCTTC. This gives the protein CANTEGRDDYGYTF.

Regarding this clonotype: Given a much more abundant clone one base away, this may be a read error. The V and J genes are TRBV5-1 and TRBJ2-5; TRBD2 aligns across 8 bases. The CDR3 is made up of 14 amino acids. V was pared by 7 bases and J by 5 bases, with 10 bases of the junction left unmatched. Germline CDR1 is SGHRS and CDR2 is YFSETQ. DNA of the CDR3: TGCGCCAGCGGCCCGGGACTAGGTGGGGAGACCCAGTACTTC. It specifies CASGPGLGGETQYF.

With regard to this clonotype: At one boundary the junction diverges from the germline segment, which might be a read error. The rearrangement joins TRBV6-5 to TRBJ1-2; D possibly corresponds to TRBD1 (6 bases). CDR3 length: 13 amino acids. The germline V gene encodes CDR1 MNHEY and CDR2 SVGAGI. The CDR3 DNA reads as TGTACCAGTAGTTACTCACAGGGATATGGCTACACCTTC. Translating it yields CTSSYSQGYGYTF.

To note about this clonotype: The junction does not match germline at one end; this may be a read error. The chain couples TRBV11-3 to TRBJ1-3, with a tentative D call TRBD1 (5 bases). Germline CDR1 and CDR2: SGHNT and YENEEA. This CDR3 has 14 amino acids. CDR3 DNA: TGTGCCGGAAGCTTATATGGGGCTGGAGACACCATATATTTT. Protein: CAGSLYGAGDTIYF.

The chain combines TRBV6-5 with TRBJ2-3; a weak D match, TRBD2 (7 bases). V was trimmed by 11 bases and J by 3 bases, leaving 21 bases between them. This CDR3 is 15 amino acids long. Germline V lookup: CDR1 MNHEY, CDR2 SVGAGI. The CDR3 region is CAGNPGLGGTDTQYF. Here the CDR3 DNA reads TGTGCCGGCAACCCAGGACTAGGGGGAACAGATACGCAGTATTTT.

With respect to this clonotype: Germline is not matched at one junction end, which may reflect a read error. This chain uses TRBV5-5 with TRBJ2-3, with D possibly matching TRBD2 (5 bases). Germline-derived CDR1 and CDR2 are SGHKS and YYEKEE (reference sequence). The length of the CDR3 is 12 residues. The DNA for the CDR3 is TGTACCAGCAGCTTTGGACTCGATACTCAGTATTTT. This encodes CTSSFGLDTQYF.

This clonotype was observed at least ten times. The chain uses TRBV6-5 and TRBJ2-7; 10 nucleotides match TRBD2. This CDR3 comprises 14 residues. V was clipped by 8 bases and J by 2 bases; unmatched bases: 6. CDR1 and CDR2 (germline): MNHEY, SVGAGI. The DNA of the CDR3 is TGTGCCAGCCCTACTAGCGGGACGGCCTACGAGCAGTACTTC. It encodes CASPTSGTAYEQYF.